The clone carrying this T cell receptor beta chain has ten or more counts. MiXCR, applied by TCRdb to the RT-PCR reads, yields one record per CDR3 protein. The data show more than 550,000 distinct CDR3 sequences, with 12% to 15% seen just once and 3.6% held by the top ten. This CDR3 has 15 residues. Trimming left V 0 bases short and J 0 bases short, with 8 bases between. CDR1 and CDR2 (germline): LGHNA, YSLEER. Source material: memory CD4+ T cells from blood. The chain is built from TRBV4-3 and TRBJ1-2, with D unclear. The TCR comes from a female donor in good health, serving as a healthy control. CDR3 DNA: TGCGCCAGCAGCCAAGATCCCACCGCTAACTATGGCTACACCTTC. It specifies CASSQDPTANYGYTF.